This TCR beta chain was observed in a study of blood T cell repertoires in COVID-19. The wider study: Material from acute and convalescent COVID-19 was sourced from the United States, Italy and Spain.

Unmatched junction bases numbered 0, after V lost 5 bases and J lost 3 bases. There are 13 residues in the CDR3. Germline CDR1 is MNHEY and CDR2 is SMNVEV (reference sequence). Authors' data handling: Amplification from reference gene primers served as the basis for estimated nucleated cell counts. Assay used: immunoSEQ multiplex PCR; TCRdb lists only in-frame clones, some missing. For V, J and clone size, that table is used; D and trimming come from the DNA. The sample records roughly 360,000 clones, roughly four fifths being singletons. The V call is TRBV27, the J call TRBJ2-7; 11 bases are shared with TRBD2. Sequenced: PBMCs or T cells enriched from blood (not recorded which). The receptor comes from a woman aged 45-65 years who had recovered from COVID-19. The CDR3 DNA reads as TGTGCCAGCAGTGGACTAGCGGGCTACGAGCAGTACTTC. Amino acid sequence: CASSGLAGYEQYF.